This T cell receptor beta chain was recovered during a study of T cell responses to AZD1222 COVID-19 vaccine (dated by TCRdb to 2020 to 2022). General notes on the study: AZD1222 recipients whose second dose came at about 4 weeks and those whose second dose came at about 12 weeks were combined into one group, since spike-specific TCR depth and breadth did not differ between the two schedules. A total of 233 trial participants underwent TCR sequencing, of whom about 210 received two doses of AZD1222 and 26 received two doses of the MenACWY control vaccine. Enrollment into the trials was organized by age into subgroups of 18-55, 56-69 and 70-plus years, and those subgroups contained roughly 150, 30 and 60 TCR-sequenced participants, respectively.

The CDR3 regions of human TCRbeta chains were subjected to immunosequencing. Per the original workflow: Repertoire TCRs were checked for matches against a reference library of SARS-CoV-2-specific TCRs that had been generated using the MIRA antigen-specificity platform. Breadth was defined as the fraction of unique TCRs that were SARS-CoV-2-associated, and depth was defined as the fraction of total T cells that were SARS-CoV-2-associated. Each spike-specific TCR was assigned to its reactive spike region and to a CD4 or CD8 class using the MIRA data. Log10-transformed breadth and depth values were compared by one-way ANOVA with Sidak's multiple comparisons tests. What TCRdb holds here is the immuneACCESS table cut down to in-frame rearrangements. Part of the clones is not present; checked against another copy, under half of the missing clones reflect an unresolved V gene, and the others are unexplained. The V and J calls and the clone size are those of that table, but D and trimming were determined from the DNA. The sample table shows tens of thousands of clones, and roughly nine tenths are seen once. About 3% of the sample belongs to the ten largest clones.

Note on this clone: No antigen is known for it. Nothing much larger sits one base from this clone, and base qualities are not available.

Trimming at the junction amounts to 0 bases on V and 0 bases on J, and the germline ends lie 13 bases apart. Looking up the germline V gene yields CDR1 SGHRS and CDR2 YFSETQ. From cysteine to phenylalanine, the CDR3 is 17 amino acids long. The read is trimmed to its CDR3 DNA, 51 bases read in frame from base 1. Points the paper makes about the study in general: Vaccine-associated CD4 TCRs spanned the whole spike protein, with dominant responses in regions 160-218 and 743-854. In the small 56-69-year group, the increase in depth fell short of significance, most likely because of low power. Spike-specific TCR breadth and depth rose significantly after two AZD1222 doses compared with day 0 and with MenACWY recipients. Conclusions about previously exposed vaccinees are limited because only five to seven AZD1222 recipients were SARS-CoV-2 seropositive at baseline. No day 14 peak-response samples were available, so repertoires were characterized only after the peak T cell response. Participants were mostly white British and included more females than males, and it was suggested by the authors that clonal diversity may have been underestimated. Epitopes outside the regions mutated in the B.1.351 and B.1.1.7 variants were reportedly recognized by nearly half of the unique spike-specific TCRs.

The intended sense of this specimen's time point label: baseline before first vaccination. The vaccinee samples were drawn from two UK trials, COV001 and COV002, one of which was a single-blind randomized controlled phase 2/3 trial testing AZD1222 (ChAdOx1 nCoV-19) in healthy adults. For TCRbeta chain sequencing, PBMC samples from trial participants were taken at day 0 and at day 28 after the second dose. This sample comprised peripheral blood, obtained on day 0 of AZD1222 vaccination. The sequence was collected from an adult in good health. The chain is encoded by TRBV5-1 joined to TRBJ1-3; too little of a D gene remains to name it. The DNA reads TGCGCCAGCAGCTTGGGTGGTGGTGGCCTCTCTGGAAACACCATATATTTT. It translates as CASSLGGGGLSGNTIYF.